This record concerns one TCR beta chain sequence. Authors' methods: From reference gene primer amplification, estimates of nucleated cell counts were derived. TCRdb keeps only in-frame clones here, not all; method: immunoSEQ multiplex PCR. Clonal size and the V and J genes are those of that table, whereas D and trimming came from the DNA. The sample has 380,000 or so clones; about 89% are singletons. This specimen comes from a study of blood T cell repertoires in COVID-19. In the study overall: Sites across the United States, Italy and Spain contributed samples from acute and convalescent COVID-19. PBMCs, B-cell-depleted T cells, or T cells were the source of the cDNA or gDNA that made up the material.

Trimming cost V 4 bases and J 3 bases; bases outside gene matches: 5. CDR1 PRHDT and CDR2 FYEKMQ come from the germline V gene (reference sequence). The CDR3 runs to 15 residues. The specimen was peripheral blood. The sequence was collected from a man aged 35 to 55 with acute or convalescent COVID-19. The chain uses TRBV13 and TRBJ2-5; 10 bases map to TRBD2. The CDR3 region has the DNA TGTGCCAGCAGCTCACACGGACTAGCGGAAGAGACCCAGTACTTC. As protein: CASSSHGLAEETQYF.